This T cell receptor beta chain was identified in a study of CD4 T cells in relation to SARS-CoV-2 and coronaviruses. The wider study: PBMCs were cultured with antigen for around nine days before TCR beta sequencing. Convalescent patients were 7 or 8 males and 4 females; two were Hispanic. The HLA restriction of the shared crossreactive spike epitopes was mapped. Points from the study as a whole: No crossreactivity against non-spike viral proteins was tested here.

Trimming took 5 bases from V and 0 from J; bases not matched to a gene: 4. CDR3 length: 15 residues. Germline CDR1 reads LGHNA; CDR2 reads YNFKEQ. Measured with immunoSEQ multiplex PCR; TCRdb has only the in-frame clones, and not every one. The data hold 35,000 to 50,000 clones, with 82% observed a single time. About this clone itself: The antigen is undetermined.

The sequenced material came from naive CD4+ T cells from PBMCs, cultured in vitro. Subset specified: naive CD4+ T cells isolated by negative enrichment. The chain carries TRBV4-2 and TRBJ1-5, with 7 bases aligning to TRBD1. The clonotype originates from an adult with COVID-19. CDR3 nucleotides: TGTGCCAGCAGCTCTCGGGACAGTAGCAATCAGCCCCAGCATTTT. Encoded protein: CASSSRDSSNQPQHF.